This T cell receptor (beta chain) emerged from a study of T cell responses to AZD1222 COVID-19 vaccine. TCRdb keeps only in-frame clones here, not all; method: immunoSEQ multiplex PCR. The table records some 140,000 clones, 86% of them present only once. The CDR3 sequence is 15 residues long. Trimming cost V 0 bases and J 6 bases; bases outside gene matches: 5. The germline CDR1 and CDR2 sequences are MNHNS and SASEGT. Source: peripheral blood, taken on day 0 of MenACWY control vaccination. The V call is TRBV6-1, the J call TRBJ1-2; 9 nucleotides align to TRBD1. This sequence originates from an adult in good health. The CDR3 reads CASSEAGQGKHGYTF. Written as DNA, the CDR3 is TGTGCCAGCAGTGAAGCCGGACAGGGGAAACATGGCTACACCTTC.